Presented here are 5 T cell receptor beta chains from one specimen sequenced in a study of beta chain features in type 1 diabetes (dated by TCRdb to the late 2010s). Overall study outcomes, separate from this receptor: A moderate but significant shortening of TCRB CDR3 length was observed in type 1 diabetes patients in all four CD4+ subsets.

No antigen is known for these receptors. Libraries were constructed by the immunoSEQ multiplex PCR assay. The High Capacity cDNA Reverse Transcription Kit was used to reverse transcribe all of the isolated RNA, meaning that expressed TCRB transcripts were what got sequenced. This immuneACCESS table, as held by TCRdb, lists in-frame sequences with V and J called but not all clones. Of the missing ones, under half trace to an unresolved V gene in checked studies; the others have no known cause. For this sample the table gives 250,000 or so clones, of which about 15% were detected only once. The ten largest clones add up to almost 0.02% of the sample. Sample: naive CD4+ T cells from blood. The cell subset or site label for this specimen denotes: true naive CD4+ T cells. Receptors originate from a man younger than 40 with type 1 diabetes.

This clone has more than one count but fewer than ten. The chain links TRBV5-6 to TRBJ2-1; the match to TRBD2 covers 7 bases. Germline-derived CDR1 and CDR2 are SGHDT and YYEEEE. The length of the CDR3 is 16 residues. J was trimmed by 5 bases and V by 5 bases; bases with no gene match: 13. CDR3 protein: CASSPLGLAANNEQFF. CDR3 DNA: TGTGCCAGCAGTCCTTTGGGGCTAGCGGCGAACAATGAGCAGTTCTTC.

This clone was picked up many times. V is TRBV30 and J is TRBJ2-3; 8 bases fit TRBD2. CDR3 length: 15 amino acids. The germline gives CDR1 GTSNPN, CDR2 SVGIG (reference sequence). Losses at the gene ends were 3 bases for V and 0 bases for J; bases not matched to a gene: 5. CDR3 sequence: CAWRPGLGSTDTQYF. CDR3 in DNA: TGTGCCTGGAGACCGGGACTAGGAAGCACAGATACGCAGTATTTT.

The chain carries TRBV30 and TRBJ1-6; no clear D. Between the trimmed V and J ends, which lost 1 base and 12 bases, there was a span of 10 bases. Looked up from germline, CDR1 is GTSNPN and CDR2 is SVGIG (reference sequence). The length of the CDR3 is 12 residues. The chain's CDR3 is CAWSGGGGPLHF. The CDR3 DNA reads as TGTGCCTGGAGTGGGGGAGGAGGACCCCTCCACTTT.

The chain couples TRBV7-9 to TRBJ2-7, with D tentatively TRBD2 (6 bases). The germline gives CDR1 SEHNR, CDR2 FQNEAQ (reference sequence). This CDR3 spans 11 amino acids. Trimming took 10 bases from V and 0 from J, leaving 7 bases between them. The CDR3 nucleotides are TGTGCCACGGGGGACTCCTACGAGCAGTACTTC. Protein product: CATGDSYEQYF.

This clone appeared a few times. The V and J genes are TRBV6-6 and TRBJ2-7; 7 nucleotides agree with TRBD1. Germline trimming cut 5 bases from V and 1 base from J; bases unmatched to any gene: 8. Germline CDR1 reads MNHNY; CDR2 reads SVGAGI (reference sequence). This CDR3 region has 15 residues. CDR3 in DNA: TGTGCCAGCAGTCTGCCCGGACAGGTTTCCTACGAGCAGTACTTC. Its translation: CASSLPGQVSYEQYF.